Shown below are 32 T cell receptor beta chains from a single sample sequenced in a study of shared clonotypes between healthy human individuals. This table comes from immunoSEQ multiplex PCR, and its TCRdb copy is limited to in-frame clones, with some not included. The data show 950,000 to 1,100,000 clones, with about three quarters seen just once and 1.4% to 1.5% held by the top ten. The sample was memory CD4+ T cells sorted from blood. Regarding subset: CD45RA-negative fraction. The receptors were gathered from a man aged 18 to 30 in good health.

The chain combines TRBV25-1 with TRBJ2-5; a possible D gene is TRBD2 (6 bases). Germline CDR1 MGHDK, CDR2 SYGVNS. V lost 2 bases to trimming and J lost 5 bases, with 18 bases between them. CDR3 length equals 16 residues. CDR3 in amino acids: CASSEISPTSGETQYF. Written as DNA, the CDR3 is TGTGCCAGCAGTGAAATATCCCCGACTAGTGGTGAGACCCAGTACTTC.

V gene TRBV5-5 combines with J gene TRBJ2-6, with D unclear. V lost 1 base to trimming and J lost 0 bases, with 11 bases between them. The CDR3 extends over 17 amino acids. Per germline, CDR1 SGHKS and CDR2 YYEKEE (reference sequence). CDR3 amino acids: CASSLKYQSSGANVLTF. CDR3 nucleotide sequence: TGTGCCAGCAGCTTGAAATATCAGTCCTCTGGGGCCAACGTCCTGACTTTC.

The chain is built from TRBV18 and TRBJ2-7, with TRBD1 identical over 9 bases. CDR1 and CDR2 (germline): KGHSH, LQKENI. V was pared by 6 bases and J by 4 bases, with 10 bases of the junction left unmatched. The CDR3 extends over 15 amino acids. CDR3 sequence: CASSAIGDRAYEQYF. The CDR3 DNA reads TGTGCCAGCTCGGCGATCGGGGACAGGGCATACGAGCAGTACTTC.

J is TRBJ2-5 and V is TRBV10-1; the match to TRBD2 covers 12 bases. CDR1 is WNHNN, CDR2 SYGVQD, per germline (reference sequence). V trimming: 4 bases; J trimming: 5 bases; junction bases outside the gene matches: 2. The CDR3 covers 14 residues. The CDR3 reads CASSGGTSGETQYF. Here the CDR3 DNA reads TGCGCCAGCAGTGGCGGGACTAGCGGGGAGACCCAGTACTTC.

This chain links TRBV10-3 with TRBJ2-3, with 7 bases identical to TRBD2. From germline, CDR1 is ENHRY and CDR2 SYGVKD. The CDR3 loop spans 14 amino acids. V lost 6 bases, J lost 3 bases, and 6 bases stayed unmatched. This CDR3 reads CAIRSGATTDTQYF. CDR3 in DNA: TGTGCCATCAGGAGCGGGGCTACAACAGATACGCAGTATTTT.

The rearrangement joins TRBV6-6 to TRBJ1-2; D is ambiguous. Germline values: CDR1 MNHNY, CDR2 SVGAGI (reference sequence). This CDR3 is built from 12 residues. Trimming took off 7 bases at V and 4 bases at J, with 10 bases between the two ends. CDR3 residues: CASTREGYGYTF. The CDR3 coding sequence is TGTGCCAGCACCCGGGAGGGCTATGGCTACACCTTC.

The chain uses TRBV4-3 and TRBJ2-3, with 11 bases identical to TRBD2. In germline, CDR1 is LGHNA, CDR2 YSLEER. CDR3 length equals 19 residues. V dropped 0 bases and J dropped 0; count of bases not matched to a gene: 8. CDR3 sequence reads: CASSQDWLAGGLSTDTQYF. The CDR3 DNA follows: TGCGCCAGCAGCCAAGATTGGCTAGCGGGGGGACTAAGCACAGATACGCAGTATTTT.

Turning to this clone: Different DNA sequences within this sample yield the same CDR3. The J gene is TRBJ1-1, the V gene TRBV18; D is perhaps TRBD1 (5 bases). The CDR3 runs 14 residues. V was clipped by 6 bases and J by 1 base, with 12 bases between them. The germline V gene encodes CDR1 KGHSH and CDR2 LQKENI. The CDR3 loop reads CASSPGRANTEAFF. The CDR3 DNA reads as TGTGCCAGCTCCCCAGGGAGGGCGAACACTGAAGCTTTCTTT.

The chain uses TRBV6-1 and TRBJ1-1; D uncertain. The germline CDR1 and CDR2 sequences are MNHNS and SASEGT. The CDR3 has 15 amino acids. Trimming cost V 2 bases and J 0 bases, with 10 bases left between them. CDR3 loop: CASSEYATVNTEAFF. In nucleotides, the CDR3 is TGTGCCAGCAGTGAATACGCGACCGTGAACACTGAAGCTTTCTTT.

The chain uses TRBV19 and TRBJ1-1, with D possibly TRBD1 on 5 matching bases. Trimming shortened V by 4 bases and J by 0 bases, and 21 bases separated the two germline ends. Germline loops: CDR1 LNHDA, CDR2 SQIVND (reference sequence). The CDR3 is made up of 18 amino acids. The CDR3 region is CASSKHRDRGTMNTEAFF. DNA of the CDR3: TGTGCCAGTAGTAAGCATCGGGACCGAGGGACCATGAACACTGAAGCTTTCTTT.

The chain recombines TRBV5-8 with TRBJ1-2, with D unresolved. Trimming left V 4 bases short and J 2 bases short, with 12 bases between. Germline CDR1 SGHTS, CDR2 YDEGEE. CDR3 size: 14 residues. The CDR3 DNA follows: TGTGCCAGCAGCAAAGGACCGGCGAACTATGGCTACACCTTC. The encoded protein is CASSKGPANYGYTF. Complete variable domain (other parts from reference TRBV5-8 and TRBJ1-2): EAGVTQSPTHLIKTRGQQATLRCSPISGHTSVYWYQQALGLGLQFLLWYDEGEERNRGNFPPRFSGRQFPNYSSELNVNALELEDSALYLCASSKGPANYGYTFGSGTRLTVV.

The chain employs TRBV9 and TRBJ2-5; 11 positions agree with TRBD1. The germline V gene has CDR1 SGDLS and CDR2 YYNGEE. There are 16 residues in the CDR3. V lost 4 bases to trimming and J lost 3 bases; unmatched junction nucleotides: 8. Here the CDR3 reads CASSPRDRGWEETQYF. As DNA, the CDR3 is TGTGCCAGCAGCCCGAGGGACAGGGGGTGGGAAGAGACCCAGTACTTC.

The chain employs TRBV5-1 and TRBJ2-6; 8 bases map to TRBD1. This CDR3 is 16 amino acids long. Trimming took 3 bases from V and 0 from J; bases not matched to a gene: 2. Per the germline V gene, CDR1 is SGHRS and CDR2 is YFSETQ. CDR3 sequence (DNA): TGCGCCAGCAGCTGGACAGGGCTCTCTGGGGCCAACGTCCTGACTTTC. The encoded protein is CASSWTGLSGANVLTF.

This clone was seen a single time. V and J are TRBV7-2 and TRBJ2-7; TRBD1 matches 7 bases. V shed 1 base and J 1 base; nucleotides not matched to a gene: 4. The CDR3 spans 15 residues. Germline V gives CDR1 SGHTA, CDR2 FQGNSA. CDR3 in DNA: TGTGCCAGCAGCTTAGAAGGGACAGTGTCCTACGAGCAGTACTTC. It is translated as CASSLEGTVSYEQYF.

This clone was seen a single time. The J gene is TRBJ1-5, the V gene TRBV10-3; no definite D call. The length of the CDR3 is 13 residues. Germline CDR1 is ENHRY and CDR2 is SYGVKD. Trimming removed 1 base from V and 4 bases from J, with 5 bases in between. CDR3 DNA: TGTGCCATCAGTGAGTTAGGGAATCAGCCCCAGCATTTT. It yields the protein CAISELGNQPQHF.

This chain joins TRBV10-1 and TRBJ2-1; the D gene could be TRBD1 or TRBD2 (5 bases each). Trimming took off 0 bases at V and 7 bases at J, with 13 bases between the two ends. This CDR3 contains 15 residues. Per germline, CDR1 WNHNN and CDR2 SYGVQD (reference sequence). The CDR3 DNA sequence: TGCGCCAGCAGTGAGTCGAGGGGCGGATTAAATGAGCAGTTCTTC. Its translation: CASSESRGGLNEQFF.

The V gene is TRBV5-1, the J gene TRBJ2-2; 11 positions agree with TRBD1. Germline loops: CDR1 SGHRS, CDR2 YFSETQ. The CDR3 length is 15 residues. Germline trimming cut 7 bases from V and 5 bases from J; bases unmatched to any gene: 7. The CDR3, as DNA: TGCGCCAGCGTGGACAGGGGGCGAGAGACCGGGGAGCTGTTTTTT. It translates to CASVDRGRETGELFF.

The J gene is TRBJ2-3, the V gene TRBV9; TRBD2 might be the D (5 bases). This CDR3 spans 13 amino acids. The germline gives CDR1 SGDLS, CDR2 YYNGEE. Trimming cost V 5 bases and J 1 base, with 8 bases left between them. Written as DNA, the CDR3 is TGTGCCAGCAGAGGGCGGGGCACAGATACGCAGTATTTT. Translating it yields CASRGRGTDTQYF.

Ten or more counts support this clone. The chain recombines TRBV10-3 with TRBJ2-3; 9 bases line up with TRBD2. The CDR3 runs to 14 residues. With 0 bases clipped from V and 7 bases from J, the junction kept 2 bases outside the gene matches. The germline CDR1 and CDR2 sequences are ENHRY and SYGVKD. CDR3 coding DNA: TGTGCCATCAGTGAGTCCAGCGGGAGGAATACGCAGTATTTT. This gives the protein CAISESSGRNTQYF.

On this clone: Mismatch with germline at one junction end may stem from a read error. Other nucleotide sequences in the sample specify the same CDR3. CDR3 amino acids: CASSVGLAGASYNEQFF. For the CDR3, the DNA is TGTGCCAGCAGTGTAGGACTAGCGGGAGCGTCCTACAATGAGCAGTTCTTC. The chain links TRBV9 to TRBJ2-1; 13 bases are shared with TRBD2. This CDR3 has 17 amino acids. CDR1 and CDR2 (germline): SGDLS, YYNGEE.

This chain joins TRBV6-5 and TRBJ1-2; 7 nucleotides agree with TRBD1. There are 14 residues in the CDR3. The germline CDR1 and CDR2 sequences are MNHEY and SVGAGI. The trim removed 6 bases at V and 8 bases at J, leaving 12 bases unmatched. CDR3 in amino acids: CASSLGRGSNGYTF. CDR3 DNA: TGTGCCAGCAGCCTAGGCAGGGGGTCAAACGGCTACACCTTC.

The chain carries TRBV5-6 and TRBJ1-2, with 7 bases matching TRBD1. Germline V gene lookup returns CDR1 SGHDT and CDR2 YYEEEE. CDR3 length: 13 residues. Trimming at V came to 0 bases and at J to 5 bases, leaving 1 base not matched to a gene. CDR3 in amino acids: CASSLGRGYGYTF. CDR3 sequence (DNA): TGTGCCAGCAGCTTGGGCAGGGGGTATGGCTACACCTTC.

The chain uses TRBV5-4 and TRBJ2-1; TRBD2 aligns across 10 bases. Looked up from germline, CDR1 is SGHNT and CDR2 is YYREEE (reference sequence). J gave up 0 bases and V 2 bases, and 8 bases lay outside the gene matches. CDR3 length: 18 residues. CDR3 DNA: TGTGCCAGCAGCTTTCTGACTAGCGGGTTCAGCTCCTACAATGAGCAGTTCTTC. This translates into CASSFLTSGFSSYNEQFF. The full variable domain, rest sourced from reference TRBV5-4 and TRBJ2-1, is ETGVTQSPTHLIKTRGQQVTLRCSSQSGHNTVSWYQQALGQGPQFIFQYYREEENGRGNFPPRFSGLQFPNYSSELNVNALELDDSALYLCASSFLTSGFSSYNEQFFGPGTRLTVL.

V usage is TRBV7-2 and J usage is TRBJ2-1; D assignment may be TRBD1 or TRBD2 (6 bases each). Germline V gene lookup returns CDR1 SGHTA and CDR2 FQGNSA. This CDR3 has 12 residues. V lost 7 bases and J 8 bases, leaving 12 bases between the germline ends. The CDR3 nucleotides read TGTGCCAGCACCGTTCGGGGGCATGAGCAGTTCTTC. This translates into CASTVRGHEQFF.

This clone was counted only a few times. Distinct nucleotide sequences in the sample also encode this CDR3. The gene calls are TRBV7-3 and TRBJ1-6, with a tentative D call TRBD1 (5 bases). The V gene's germline CDR1 is SGHTA and CDR2 FQGTGA. The CDR3 extends over 13 amino acids. Trimming removed 5 bases from V and 8 bases from J, with 10 bases in between. CDR3 in DNA: TGTGCCAGCAGCAGGGACCGGGATTCACCCCTCCACTTT. This gives the protein CASSRDRDSPLHF.

This clone was detected only a few times. The rearrangement links TRBV10-2 to TRBJ1-6; D ambiguous. Germline CDR1 is WSHSY and CDR2 is SAAADI. This CDR3 spans 13 amino acids. Trimming took 0 bases from V and 7 from J, leaving 4 bases between them. The CDR3 sequence: CASSESANSPLHF. CDR3 nucleotide sequence: TGCGCCAGCAGTGAGTCAGCGAATTCACCCCTCCACTTT.

V and J are TRBV19 and TRBJ1-5; D might be TRBD1 (6 bases). Trimming removed 8 bases at V and 5 bases at J, with 13 bases between. Germline lookup yields CDR1 LNHDA and CDR2 SQIVND (reference sequence). CDR3 size: 13 residues. The CDR3 protein is CASSDRADQPQHF. The CDR3 nucleotides are TGTGCCAGTTCGGACAGAGCGGATCAGCCCCAGCATTTT.

This chain uses TRBV6-1 with TRBJ1-6; TRBD1 matches 7 bases. The CDR3 runs to 14 residues. J lost 9 bases, V lost 4 bases, and 6 bases had no gene match. The V gene's germline CDR1 is MNHNS and CDR2 SASEGT. In DNA, the CDR3 is TGTGCCAGCAGTGCCCGACAGGGTCGTTCACCCCTCCACTTT. Protein product: CASSARQGRSPLHF.

The J gene is TRBJ2-2, the V gene TRBV6-5; D is uncertain. V dropped 2 bases and J dropped 6 bases, with 7 bases sitting between them. CDR1 MNHEY and CDR2 SVGAGI come from the germline V gene. CDR3 length: 13 residues. The CDR3 reads CASSYQVPGELFF. CDR3 sequence (DNA): TGTGCCAGCAGTTACCAGGTCCCCGGGGAGCTGTTTTTT.

J is TRBJ2-2 and V is TRBV6-5; 9 bases are shared with TRBD1. J was trimmed by 4 bases and V by 6 bases; bases with no gene match: 3. This CDR3 has 14 residues. CDR1 MNHEY and CDR2 SVGAGI come from the germline V gene. Written as DNA, the CDR3 is TGTGCCAGCAGGGGGACAGGGACCACCGGGGAGCTGTTTTTT. Translated: CASRGTGTTGELFF.

The V call is TRBV10-2, the J call TRBJ1-5; D is unresolved. With 3 bases removed from V and 0 bases from J, the gap between germline ends came to 6 bases. Per germline, CDR1 WSHSY and CDR2 SAAADI. This CDR3 region has 14 residues. CDR3 sequence: CASSEQTSNQPQHF. For the CDR3, the DNA is TGCGCCAGCAGTGAACAGACTAGCAATCAGCCCCAGCATTTT.

J is TRBJ2-5 and V is TRBV28, with a tentative D call TRBD2 (5 bases). Per the germline V gene, CDR1 is MDHEN and CDR2 is SYDVKM. This CDR3 has 13 amino acids. V was pared by 4 bases and J by 2 bases, with 8 bases between. The chain's CDR3 is CASSSPGQETQYF. CDR3 DNA sequence: TGTGCCAGCAGTTCCCCGGGACAAGAGACCCAGTACTTC.